This TCR beta chain comes out of a study of blood T cell repertoires in COVID-19. Across the study: Sites in the United States, Italy and Spain provided acute and convalescent COVID-19 samples.

Researchers sorted participants into cohorts using their self-reported clinical history. This CDR3 is built from 15 residues. V gave up 5 bases and J gave up 6 bases; unmatched junction bases: 10. CDR1 and CDR2 (germline): SGDLS, YYNGEE. In the study's own analysis: The assay estimated nucleated cells by amplifying reference gene primers. The method was immunoSEQ multiplex PCR; TCRdb's version includes in-frame clones alone and lacks a portion of them. From that table come the V and J calls and clone size; the DNA was used to work out D and trimming. The sample consists of under 350,000 clones, 65% to 90% of them appearing once.

The receptor was isolated from a woman aged 40 to 49 with acute COVID-19. Specimen: PBMCs or T cells enriched from blood (not recorded which). This chain connects TRBV9 to TRBJ2-1; TRBD2 agrees at 8 bases. Here the CDR3 reads CASSLAGTRGNEQFF. In DNA, the CDR3 is TGTGCCAGCAGTCTGGCCGGGACTAGGGGCAATGAGCAGTTCTTC.